This T cell receptor beta chain was recovered during a study of shared clonotypes between healthy human individuals. Study conclusions and caveats: Lower generation probabilities were found for non-shared clonotypes than for those shared by all four donors. Naive subsets typically showed greater estimated richness than memory subsets. The sharing of approximately 5.1% of naive CD4 clonotypes was seen across a few donors.

With respect to this clone: Its antigen is still unknown.

Naive-designated CD8 cells lacked CD45RO, were positively enriched for CCR7, and omitted terminally differentiated effector memory CD45RA+ cells. Sequencing used immunoSEQ multiplex PCR; TCRdb keeps in-frame clones, though not all of them. The table has around 2.1 million clones, approximately 94% seen once. Sequences were obtained from naive CD8+ T cells from PBMCs. This receptor was obtained from a man younger than 35 in good health. Some clones in this sample may be carry-over from other donors' samples.

CDR3 DNA: TGTGCCAGCAGCTCTATCTACAATGAGCAGTTCTTC. Protein sequence: CASSSIYNEQFF. V is TRBV5-4 and J is TRBJ2-1; no clear D gene. Germline CDR1 and CDR2: SGHNT and YYREEE (reference sequence). V was clipped by 3 bases and J by 3 bases, with 4 bases between them. This CDR3 has 12 amino acids.